Described below is a single TCR beta chain sequence and its context. Its antigen is still unknown. The sample comes from a study of CD8 T cells in ankylosing spondylitis. Study outcomes and limitations: For ankylosing spondylitis blood, a TCR beta motif of 7 to 9 highly homologous variants appeared characteristic. Clones tied to disease were said to be significantly enriched in matched ankylosing spondylitis synovial fluid. Disease-linked clones had a CD8+ phenotype and relatively low frequency in peripheral blood.

Germline V lookup: CDR1 SNHLY, CDR2 FYNNEI. Trimming cost V 7 bases and J 0 bases, with 13 bases left between them. This CDR3 spans 14 amino acids. Making the TCR beta libraries involved quantitative 5'-RACE with molecular barcodes. MiXCR was run by TCRdb on the 5' RACE reads, yielding one entry per CDR3 protein. The data contain about 340,000 distinct CDR3 sequences, roughly 15% of them singletons. The chain employs TRBV2 and TRBJ2-7; D gene ambiguous. This receptor was obtained from a male donor with ankylosing spondylitis or in good health (not recorded which). The source material was blood, either unsorted or a sorted T cell fraction (not recorded which). CDR3 amino acids: CASTRVSSSYEQYF. For the CDR3, the DNA is TGTGCCAGCACCCGGGTTTCCAGCTCCTACGAGCAGTACTTC.